These T cell receptor beta chains were read from a single sample in a study of T-cell reconstitution after alpha-beta-depleted transplantation in children. TCRdb recomputed calls from the PCR reads with MiXCR, one row per CDR3 protein. This repertoire shows fewer than 1 million distinct CDR3 sequences, less than 20% found once; its top ten account for approximately 4.5%. This specimen was PBMCs, mostly from graft donor cells, taken 360 days after TCRalphabeta/CD19-depleted stem cell transplant. The receptor source for this set is a male patient under 18 who had a stem cell transplant for acute lymphoblastic leukemia, so the T cells may come from the graft donor. CDR3s include the opening cysteine and the closing phenylalanine or tryptophan. The order of the fields is J gene, V gene, D gene, clone size, CDR3 protein, CDR3 DNA. A D gene is named only where the DNA matches it firmly. Rows may omit the clone size; those that give it use once, few, many or a size class.

J: TRBJ2-1
V: TRBV4-1
D: TRBD2
size: many
CDR3: CASSQDSSGNYNEQFF
DNA: TGCGCCAGCAGCCAAGATTCCAGCGGGAACTACAATGAGCAGTTCTTC

J: TRBJ1-1
V: TRBV7-9
D: -
size: few
CDR3: CASSPNMGRNTEAFF
DNA: TGTGCCAGCAGCCCCAACATGGGACGGAACACTGAAGCTTTCTTT

J: TRBJ2-2
V: TRBV5-1
D: -
size: -
CDR3: CASSSGGAPGELFF
DNA: TGCGCCAGCAGCTCGGGGGGCGCACCCGGGGAGCTGTTTTTT

J: TRBJ2-1
V: TRBV10-2
D: TRBD2
size: many
CDR3: CASSERLAGGTEQFF
DNA: TGCGCCAGCAGTGAGCGACTAGCGGGAGGTACTGAGCAGTTCTTC

J: TRBJ2-5
V: TRBV5-1
D: TRBD1
size: -
CDR3: CASSPAGQGKTQYF
DNA: TGCGCCAGCAGCCCGGCGGGACAGGGAAAGACCCAGTACTTC

J: TRBJ2-1
V: TRBV12-3/TRBV12-4
D: -
size: few
CDR3: CASSPNYSNEQFF
DNA: TGTGCCAGCAGCCCAAACTACTCCAATGAGCAGTTCTTC

J: TRBJ2-7
V: TRBV5-1
D: TRBD2
size: -
CDR3: CASRPGLLLANHEQYF
DNA: TGCGCCAGCAGACCAGGGCTTCTACTAGCGAACCACGAGCAGTACTTC

J: TRBJ1-1
V: TRBV9
D: -
size: -
CDR3: CASSGDRILNTEAFF
DNA: TGTGCCAGCAGCGGCGACAGGATCCTGAACACTGAAGCTTTCTTT

J: TRBJ2-5
V: TRBV7-9
D: -
size: -
CDR3: CASSFRDWYQETQYF
DNA: TGTGCCAGCAGCTTCAGGGACTGGTACCAAGAGACCCAGTACTTC

J: TRBJ1-1
V: TRBV6-5
D: -
size: -
CDR3: CASSYPGPAFF
DNA: TGTGCCAGCAGTTACCCAGGGCCAGCTTTCTTT

J: TRBJ2-5
V: TRBV29-1
D: TRBD1
size: -
CDR3: CSVPGQVETQYF
DNA: TGCAGCGTTCCGGGACAGGTTGAGACCCAGTACTTC

J: TRBJ2-7
V: TRBV27
D: -
size: -
CDR3: CASSNMGPYEQYF
DNA: TGTGCCAGCAGCAACATGGGCCCCTACGAGCAGTACTTC

J: TRBJ1-1
V: TRBV5-5
D: TRBD1
size: few
CDR3: CASSGKGQGYLNTEAFF
DNA: TGTGCCAGCAGCGGTAAGGGACAGGGTTATCTGAACACTGAAGCTTTCTTT

J: TRBJ2-1
V: TRBV11-2
D: -
size: few
CDR3: CASSRGNPRNEQFF
DNA: TGTGCCAGCAGCCGAGGGAATCCTCGCAATGAGCAGTTCTTC